This T cell receptor beta chain comes out of a study of T cell responses to AZD1222 COVID-19 vaccine. Data came from immunoSEQ multiplex PCR; TCRdb stores just in-frame clones and leaves some out. The sample contains over 85,000 clones, around 90% of which appear only once. Trimming stripped 4 bases from V and 0 bases from J, with 7 bases between. The CDR3 totals 13 residues. Germline CDR1 and CDR2: MNHEY and SVGAGI. As for this clone: Its target is not known.

Whole-study results and caveats: CD4 TCRs associated with vaccination spanned spike, dominating at 160-218 and 743-854. Clonal diversity may have been underestimated in mostly white British donors. Variant regions that are unmutated are reportedly the target of nearly half of spike-specific TCRs. The study found Spike-specific TCR breadth and depth rose after two AZD1222 doses.

This rearrangement joins TRBV6-5 to TRBJ2-7; the D is unclear. The source of this sequence is an adult in good health. The source material was peripheral blood, sampled on day 0 of AZD1222 vaccination. The CDR3 sequence: CASSSPLSYEQYF. CDR3 in DNA: TGTGCCAGCAGTTCCCCCCTCTCCTACGAGCAGTACTTC.